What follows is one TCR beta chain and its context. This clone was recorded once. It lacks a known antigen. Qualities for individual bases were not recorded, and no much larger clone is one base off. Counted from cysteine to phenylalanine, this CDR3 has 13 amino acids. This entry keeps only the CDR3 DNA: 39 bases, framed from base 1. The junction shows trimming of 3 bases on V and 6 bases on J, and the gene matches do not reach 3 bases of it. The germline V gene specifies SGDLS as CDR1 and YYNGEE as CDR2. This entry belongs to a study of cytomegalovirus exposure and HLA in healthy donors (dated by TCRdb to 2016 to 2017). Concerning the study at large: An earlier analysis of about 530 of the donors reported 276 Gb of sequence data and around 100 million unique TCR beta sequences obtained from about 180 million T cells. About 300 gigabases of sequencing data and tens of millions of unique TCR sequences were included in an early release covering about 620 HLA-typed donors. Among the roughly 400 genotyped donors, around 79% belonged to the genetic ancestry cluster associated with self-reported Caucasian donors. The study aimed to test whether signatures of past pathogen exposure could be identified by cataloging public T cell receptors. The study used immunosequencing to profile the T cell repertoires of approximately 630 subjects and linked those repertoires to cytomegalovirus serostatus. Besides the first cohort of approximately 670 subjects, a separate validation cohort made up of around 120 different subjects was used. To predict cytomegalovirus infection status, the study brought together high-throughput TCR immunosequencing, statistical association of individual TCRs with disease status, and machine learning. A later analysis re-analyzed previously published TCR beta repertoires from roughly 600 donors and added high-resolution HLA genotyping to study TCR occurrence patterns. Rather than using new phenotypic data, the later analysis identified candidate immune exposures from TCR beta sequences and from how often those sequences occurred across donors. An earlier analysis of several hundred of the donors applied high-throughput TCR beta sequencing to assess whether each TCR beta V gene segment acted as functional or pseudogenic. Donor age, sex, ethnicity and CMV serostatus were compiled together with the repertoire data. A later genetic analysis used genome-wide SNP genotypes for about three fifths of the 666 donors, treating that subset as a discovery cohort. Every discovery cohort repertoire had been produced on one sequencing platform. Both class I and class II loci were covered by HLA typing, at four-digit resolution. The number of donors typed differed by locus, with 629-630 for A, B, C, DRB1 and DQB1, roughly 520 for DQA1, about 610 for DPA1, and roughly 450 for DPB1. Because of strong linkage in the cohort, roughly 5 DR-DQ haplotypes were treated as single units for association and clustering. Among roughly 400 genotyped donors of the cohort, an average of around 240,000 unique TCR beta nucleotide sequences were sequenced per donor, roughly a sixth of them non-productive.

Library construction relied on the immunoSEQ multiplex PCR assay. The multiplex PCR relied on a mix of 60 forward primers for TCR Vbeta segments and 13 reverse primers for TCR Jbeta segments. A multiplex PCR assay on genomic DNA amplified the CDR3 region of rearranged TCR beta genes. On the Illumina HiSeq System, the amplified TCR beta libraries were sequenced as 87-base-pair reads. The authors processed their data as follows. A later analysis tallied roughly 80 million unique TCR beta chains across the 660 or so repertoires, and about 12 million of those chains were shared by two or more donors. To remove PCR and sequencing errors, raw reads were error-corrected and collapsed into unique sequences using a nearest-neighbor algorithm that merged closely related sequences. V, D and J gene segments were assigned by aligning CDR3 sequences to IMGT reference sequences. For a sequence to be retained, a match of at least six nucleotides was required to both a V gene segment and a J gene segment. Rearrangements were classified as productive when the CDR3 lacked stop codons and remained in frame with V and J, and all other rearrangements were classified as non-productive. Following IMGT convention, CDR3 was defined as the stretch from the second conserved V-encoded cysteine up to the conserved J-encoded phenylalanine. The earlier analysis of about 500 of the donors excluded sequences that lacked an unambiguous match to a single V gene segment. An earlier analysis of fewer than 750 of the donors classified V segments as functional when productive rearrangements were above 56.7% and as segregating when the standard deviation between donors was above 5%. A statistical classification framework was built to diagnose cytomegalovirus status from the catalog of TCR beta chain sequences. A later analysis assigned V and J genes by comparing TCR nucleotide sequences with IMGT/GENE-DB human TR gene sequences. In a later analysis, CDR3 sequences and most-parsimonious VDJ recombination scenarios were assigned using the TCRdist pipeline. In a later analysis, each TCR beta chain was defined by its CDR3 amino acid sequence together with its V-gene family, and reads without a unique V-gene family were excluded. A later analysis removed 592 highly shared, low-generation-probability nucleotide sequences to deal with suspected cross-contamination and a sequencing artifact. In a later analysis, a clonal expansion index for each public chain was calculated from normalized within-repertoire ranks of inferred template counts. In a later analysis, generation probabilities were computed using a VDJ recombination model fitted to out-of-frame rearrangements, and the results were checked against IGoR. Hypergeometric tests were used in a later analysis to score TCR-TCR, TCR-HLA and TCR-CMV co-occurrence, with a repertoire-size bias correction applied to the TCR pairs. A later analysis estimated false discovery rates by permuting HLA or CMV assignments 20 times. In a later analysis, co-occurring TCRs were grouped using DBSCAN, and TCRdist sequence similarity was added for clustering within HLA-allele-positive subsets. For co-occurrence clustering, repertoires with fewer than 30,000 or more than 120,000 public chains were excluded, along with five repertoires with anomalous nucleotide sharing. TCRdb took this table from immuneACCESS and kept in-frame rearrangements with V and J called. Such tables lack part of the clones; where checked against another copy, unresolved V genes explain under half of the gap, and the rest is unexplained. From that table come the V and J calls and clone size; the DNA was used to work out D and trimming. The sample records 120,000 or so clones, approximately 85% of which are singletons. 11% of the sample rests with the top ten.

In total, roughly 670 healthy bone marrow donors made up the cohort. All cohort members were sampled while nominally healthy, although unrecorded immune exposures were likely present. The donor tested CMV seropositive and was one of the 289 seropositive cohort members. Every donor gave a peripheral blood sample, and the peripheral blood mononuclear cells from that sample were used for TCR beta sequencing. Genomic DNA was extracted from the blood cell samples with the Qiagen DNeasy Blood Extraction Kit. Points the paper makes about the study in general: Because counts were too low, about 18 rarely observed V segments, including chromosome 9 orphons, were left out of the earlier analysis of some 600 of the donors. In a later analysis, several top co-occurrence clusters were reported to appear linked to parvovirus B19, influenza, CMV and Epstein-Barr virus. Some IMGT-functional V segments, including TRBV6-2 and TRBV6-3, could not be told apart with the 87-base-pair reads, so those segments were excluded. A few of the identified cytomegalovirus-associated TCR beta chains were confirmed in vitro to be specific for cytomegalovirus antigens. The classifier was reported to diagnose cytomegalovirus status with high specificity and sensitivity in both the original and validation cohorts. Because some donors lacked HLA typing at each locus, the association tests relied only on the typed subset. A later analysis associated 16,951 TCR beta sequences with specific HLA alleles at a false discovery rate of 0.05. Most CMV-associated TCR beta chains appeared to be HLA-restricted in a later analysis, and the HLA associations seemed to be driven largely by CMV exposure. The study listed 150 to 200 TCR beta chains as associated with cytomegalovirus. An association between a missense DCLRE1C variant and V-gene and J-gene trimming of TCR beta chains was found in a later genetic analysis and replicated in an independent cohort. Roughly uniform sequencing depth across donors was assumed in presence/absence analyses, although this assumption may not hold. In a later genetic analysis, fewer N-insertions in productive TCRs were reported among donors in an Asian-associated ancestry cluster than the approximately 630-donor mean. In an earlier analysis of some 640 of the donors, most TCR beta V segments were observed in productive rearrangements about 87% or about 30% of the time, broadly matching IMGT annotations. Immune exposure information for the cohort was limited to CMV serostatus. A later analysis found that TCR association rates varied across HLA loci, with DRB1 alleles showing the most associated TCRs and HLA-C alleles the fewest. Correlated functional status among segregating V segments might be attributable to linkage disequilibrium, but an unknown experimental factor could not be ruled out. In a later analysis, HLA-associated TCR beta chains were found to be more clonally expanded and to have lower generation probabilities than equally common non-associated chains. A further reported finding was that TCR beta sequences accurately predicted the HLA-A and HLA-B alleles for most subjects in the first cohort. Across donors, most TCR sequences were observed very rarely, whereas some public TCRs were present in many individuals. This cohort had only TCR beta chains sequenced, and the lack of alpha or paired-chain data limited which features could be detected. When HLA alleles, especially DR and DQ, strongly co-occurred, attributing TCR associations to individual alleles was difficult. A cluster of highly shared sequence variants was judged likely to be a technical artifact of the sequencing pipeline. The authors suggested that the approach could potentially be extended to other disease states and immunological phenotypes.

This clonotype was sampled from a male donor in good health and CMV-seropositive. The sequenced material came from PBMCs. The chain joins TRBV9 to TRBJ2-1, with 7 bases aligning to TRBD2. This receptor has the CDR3 CASSGGTTNEQFF. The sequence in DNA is TGTGCCAGCAGCGGTGGGACTACCAATGAGCAGTTCTTC. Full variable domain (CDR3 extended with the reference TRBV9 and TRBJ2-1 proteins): DSGVTQTPKHLITATGQRVTLRCSPRSGDLSVYWYQQSLDQGLQFLIQYYNGEERAKGNILERFSAQQFPDLHSELNLSSLELGDSALYFCASSGGTTNEQFFGPGTRLTVL.